This T cell receptor beta chain emerged from a study of read filtering for tumor transcriptome and immune sequencing. Looking at the study overall: The cohort had some 16 men and 14 to 15 women aged roughly 45 to 90, mean about 70 years. Revised staging placed eight or nine patients in R-ISS I, 15 to 20 in II, more than five in III.

This CDR3 has 13 amino acids. V lost 2 bases and J lost 10, with 12 bases in between. Germline loops: CDR1 SGHTA, CDR2 FQGTGA. Sampling of bone marrow took place during active disease in every patient. This clonotype appeared many times. This library used approximately 390 ng RNA and molecular barcoded adaptors spanning alpha/delta and beta/gamma chains. TCRdb recomputed calls from the reads with MiXCR, one row per CDR3 protein. The sample has roughly 61,000 distinct CDR3 sequences; around an eighth are singletons. The V gene is TRBV7-3, the J gene TRBJ2-1, with D unclear. Sequenced: a population of CD138-negative cells sorted from bone marrow. The origin of this receptor is a donor aged 40 or over with multiple myeloma. CDR3 amino acids: CASSLPGHGEQFF. As DNA, the CDR3 is TGTGCCAGCAGCTTACCTGGGCATGGAGAGCAGTTCTTC.